This T cell receptor (beta chain) was captured by sequencing in a study of blood T cell repertoires in COVID-19. At the level of the study: The United States, Italy and Spain supplied acute and convalescent COVID-19 samples.

The authors' processing: The authors estimated nucleated cell counts from reference gene primer amplification. Clones were read by immunoSEQ multiplex PCR, and TCRdb kept only the in-frame ones, dropping some. That table supplies the V and J calls and clone size; D and trimming were determined from the DNA. Here the sample spans 100,000 to 120,000 clones, roughly 76% being singletons. The germline V gene has CDR1 SGHNT and CDR2 YYREEE (reference sequence). This CDR3 has 14 residues. Trimming cost V 5 bases and J 7 bases; bases outside gene matches: 8. Sequencing used peripheral blood. The clonotype comes from a woman aged 70-85 years with acute or convalescent COVID-19. This sequence joins TRBV5-4 and TRBJ2-2; TRBD1 matches at 7 bases. The CDR3 region has the DNA TGTGCCAGCAGTTTTGACAGGGCCGGCGGGGAGCTGTTTTTT. Residues: CASSFDRAGGELFF. The full variable domain, completed using reference TRBV5-4 and TRBJ2-2, is ETGVTQSPTHLIKTRGQQVTLRCSSQSGHNTVSWYQQALGQGPQFIFQYYREEENGRGNFPPRFSGLQFPNYSSELNVNALELDDSALYLCASSFDRAGGELFFGEGSRLTVL.